These T cell receptor beta chains were read from a single sample in a study of OX40 agonist ivuxolimab in advanced cancers. The method was immunoSEQ multiplex PCR; TCRdb's version includes in-frame clones alone and lacks a portion of them. The table records about 46,000 clones, approximately 85% of them present only once. The sample consisted of CD4+ or CD8+ T cells sorted from blood, taken in a trial of the OX40 agonist ivuxolimab. The receptors come from an adult with an advanced solid tumor such as melanoma, head and neck, liver or kidney cancer. The conserved cysteine and the conserved F or W are not part of the CDR3 here. The D gene is left open where the match is weak.

v_call	d_call	cdr3_aa
TRBV6-1	.	ASSETGTPPETQY
TRBV7-9	.	ASSSPSRTVNTEAF
TRBV9	.	ASSVSIGTPSKETQY
TRBV10-1	.	ASSRGARTEAF
TRBV19	.	ASSNDRSNQPQH
TRBV4-1	.	ASSQDSAANTGELF
TRBV18	TRBD2	ASSPAGGQNEQF
TRBV5-1	.	ASSLLGRGNEQF
TRBV25-1	.	ASSGEYLYGYT
TRBV7-3	.	ASSLDSANTEAF
TRBV7-2	.	ASSSRETQY
TRBV28	.	ASSASYEQY
TRBV2	TRBD2	ASSVSGIINNEQF
TRBV2	.	ASSEGGTVSGNTIY